Shown below are 26 T cell receptor beta chains from a single sample sequenced in a study of T cell responses to AZD1222 COVID-19 vaccine (dated by TCRdb to the early 2020s). Library preparation used the immunoSEQ multiplex PCR assay. TCRdb provides this immuneACCESS table in a form limited to in-frame rearrangements. Some clones are lacking; in checked studies, under half of them reflect an unresolved V gene, and why the rest are absent is not known. This sample is represented by around 35,000 clones; 65% to 90% of them were singletons. Of the sample, 6.8% is held by the ten largest clones. Sample time point, as interpreted from the label and publication: baseline before first vaccination. Specimen: peripheral blood, collected on day 0 of AZD1222 vaccination. Receptors were obtained from an adult in good health.

The genes are TRBV6-5 and TRBJ1-3; D may be TRBD1 (5 bases). Trimming took 4 bases from V and 4 from J, leaving 8 bases between them. Germline CDR1 is MNHEY and CDR2 is SVGAGI. The CDR3 is made up of 13 amino acids. The CDR3 bases are TGTGCCAGCAGTTGGGACGAAGGAAACACCATATATTTT. It codes for CASSWDEGNTIYF.

This clone has more than one count but fewer than ten. The J gene is TRBJ1-1, the V gene TRBV11-2; 8 bases align to TRBD1. The CDR3 sequence is 13 residues long. V dropped 3 bases and J dropped 8; count of bases not matched to a gene: 5. Germline CDR1 SGHAT, CDR2 FQNNGV. The CDR3: CASSFADRVEAFF. CDR3 bases: TGTGCCAGCAGCTTCGCGGACAGGGTCGAAGCTTTCTTT.

The chain has TRBV27 and TRBJ2-1; TRBD2 might be the D (6 bases). Germline V gives CDR1 MNHEY, CDR2 SMNVEV (reference sequence). Deletions cut 6 bases from V and 1 base from J, with 13 bases between. The CDR3 runs to 15 residues. As DNA, the CDR3 is TGTGCCAGCAGACCTGTAGCGGTATCCTACAATGAGCAGTTCTTC. Residues: CASRPVAVSYNEQFF.

The chain joins TRBV15 to TRBJ1-2, with 9 bases aligning to TRBD1. Unmatched junction bases numbered 9, after V lost 11 bases and J lost 5 bases. The CDR3 has 13 residues. CDR1 and CDR2 from the germline V gene are LNHNV and YYDKDF (reference sequence). The CDR3 sequence: CASDRDRAYGYTF. The CDR3, as DNA: TGTGCCTCGGACCGGGACAGGGCGTATGGCTACACCTTC.

The rearrangement joins TRBV3-1 (or the pseudogene TRBV3-2) to TRBJ2-4, with D unclear. V was trimmed by 5 bases and J by 4 bases, leaving 21 bases between them. Germline CDR1 LGHDT, CDR2 YNNKEL (reference sequence). The CDR3 contains 17 residues. The DNA for the CDR3 is TGTGCCAGCAGCACGCCGGGTCCTTTGCAAAGAAAAAACATTCAGTACTTC. The encoded protein is CASSTPGPLQRKNIQYF.

The gene calls are TRBV4-1 and TRBJ1-2; a weak D match, TRBD1 (5 bases). The germline V gene encodes CDR1 MGHRA and CDR2 YSYEKL. The CDR3 has 17 residues. V lost 1 base and J 4 bases, leaving 19 bases between the germline ends. CDR3 DNA sequence: TGCGCCAGCAGCCAAGCCCCAGGCAAAGGGGTGGGCTATGGCTACACCTTC. This gives the protein CASSQAPGKGVGYGYTF.

The chain has TRBV28 and TRBJ2-2; weak D call: TRBD2 (7 bases). Germline CDR1 is MDHEN and CDR2 is SYDVKM. CDR3 length: 16 amino acids. Trimming left V 6 bases short and J 5 bases short, with 19 bases between. CDR3 sequence: CASRGAREASTGELFF. The CDR3 nucleotides are TGTGCCAGCAGGGGGGCCCGGGAGGCCTCAACCGGGGAGCTGTTTTTT. Supplemented by reference TRBV28 and TRBJ2-2, the full variable domain reads DVKVTQSSRYLVKRTGEKVFLECVQDMDHENMFWYRQDPGLGLRLIYFSYDVKMKEKGDIPEGYSVSREKKERFSLILESASTNQTSMYLCASRGAREASTGELFFGEGSRLTVL.

This rearrangement joins TRBV6-5 to TRBJ1-5, with D uncertain. The CDR3 is made up of 12 amino acids. The V gene lost 8 bases and the J gene lost 6 bases, with 11 bases spanning the gap. CDR1 MNHEY and CDR2 SVGAGI come from the germline V gene. CDR3 residues: CASSAGSQPQHF. CDR3 in DNA: TGTGCCAGCTCCGCGGGAAGTCAGCCCCAGCATTTT.

This chain joins TRBV6-1 and TRBJ1-4, with a tentative D call TRBD1 (5 bases). The CDR3 is 15 residues long. Germline-derived CDR1 and CDR2 are MNHNS and SASEGT. V gave up 2 bases and J gave up 10 bases, with 17 bases separating them. The CDR3 region has the DNA TGTGCCAGCAGTGAATCGGCAGGGCTCCACCTAAAACTGTTTTTT. It codes for CASSESAGLHLKLFF.

V usage is TRBV16 and J usage is TRBJ2-3, with D perhaps TRBD2 (7 bases). The CDR3 runs to 17 residues. Trimming removed 1 base from V and 5 bases from J, with 19 bases in between. Germline V lookup: CDR1 KGHSY, CDR2 FQNENV. This CDR3 reads CASSQLGGATIGDTQYF. CDR3 nucleotides: TGTGCCAGCAGCCAATTGGGGGGGGCCACGATCGGAGATACGCAGTATTTT.

The rearrangement links TRBV18 to TRBJ2-3, with 9 positions matching TRBD2. The V and J ends lost 2 bases and 6 bases, in that order; junction bases with no gene match: 9. The CDR3 extends over 16 amino acids. Germline loops: CDR1 KGHSH, CDR2 LQKENI. In DNA, the CDR3 is TGTGCCAGCTCACCAAGCCTAGCGGGGCGAGTTGATACGCAGTATTTT. Residues: CASSPSLAGRVDTQYF.

J is TRBJ1-5 and V is TRBV27; D might be TRBD1 (5 bases). Germline loops: CDR1 MNHEY, CDR2 SMNVEV (reference sequence). CDR3 length: 14 residues. V dropped 0 bases and J dropped 6 bases, with 9 bases sitting between them. CDR3 nucleotides: TGTGCCAGCAGTTTATCCAGGGCGGGTCAGCCCCAGCATTTT. This gives the protein CASSLSRAGQPQHF.

The gene calls are TRBV5-1 and TRBJ2-2; TRBD1 aligns across 9 bases. CDR1 and CDR2 (germline): SGHRS, YFSETQ. The CDR3 runs 14 residues. Trimming took 5 bases from V and 6 from J; bases not matched to a gene: 5. Here the CDR3 DNA reads TGCGCCAGCAGGGCGGGACAGGGTGCCGGGGAGCTGTTTTTT. It translates to CASRAGQGAGELFF.

The genes are TRBV9 and TRBJ2-2, with 8 bases aligning to TRBD2. In germline, CDR1 is SGDLS, CDR2 YYNGEE. The trim removed 6 bases at V and 4 bases at J, leaving 8 bases unmatched. This CDR3 contains 15 residues. CDR3 residues: CASKDGRGATGELFF. Written as DNA, the CDR3 is TGTGCCAGCAAAGACGGGAGGGGCGCCACCGGGGAGCTGTTTTTT.

The chain carries TRBV4-1 and TRBJ2-7, with 10 nucleotides matching TRBD1. J lost 1 base, V lost 5 bases, and 5 bases had no gene match. Germline V gene data show CDR1 as MGHRA and CDR2 as YSYEKL. CDR3 length: 15 residues. The CDR3 DNA follows: TGCGCCAGCAGCACCGGGACAGGGGAATCCTACGAGCAGTACTTC. This codes for CASSTGTGESYEQYF.

This chain links TRBV27 with TRBJ1-1; tentative D call: TRBD1 (5 bases). The CDR3 runs 15 residues. V lost 7 bases to trimming and J lost 2 bases, with 17 bases between them. CDR1 is MNHEY and CDR2 is SMNVEV in the germline V gene (reference sequence). For the CDR3, the DNA is TGTGCCAGCACCAACCGCCCCGGGGCCAACACTGAAGCTTTCTTT. Translation gives CASTNRPGANTEAFF.

The chain employs TRBV18 and TRBJ1-1; D is unclear. The V gene's germline CDR1 is KGHSH and CDR2 LQKENI. The CDR3 length is 15 residues. V was trimmed by 0 bases and J by 1 base, leaving 9 bases between them. CDR3 sequence: CASSPPLLGNTEAFF. For the CDR3, the DNA is TGTGCCAGCTCACCACCCCTCTTAGGGAACACTGAAGCTTTCTTT.

This chain links TRBV18 with TRBJ2-4; maybe TRBD1 (6 bases). The ends were cut back, 10 bases at V and 8 bases at J, with 15 bases in the middle. Germline V gene lookup returns CDR1 KGHSH and CDR2 LQKENI. CDR3 length: 12 residues. CDR3 nucleotides: TGTGCCAACCCACTGGGGGCGCACATTCAGTACTTC. Translating it yields CANPLGAHIQYF.

This clone was detected only once. Here the CDR3 reads CASSYGPNSYEQYF. CDR3 coding DNA: TGTGCCAGCAGTTACGGGCCGAACTCCTACGAGCAGTACTTC. The chain recombines TRBV6-2 or TRBV6-3 with TRBJ2-7; no firm D call. With 2 bases removed from V and 0 bases from J, the gap between germline ends came to 8 bases. This CDR3 contains 14 residues. Germline lookup yields CDR1 MNHEY and CDR2 SVGEGT.

The chain employs TRBV2 and TRBJ2-7; D ambiguous. The CDR3 spans 12 residues. Between the trimmed V and J ends, which lost 4 bases and 6 bases, there was a span of 10 bases. CDR1 and CDR2 from the germline V gene are SNHLY and FYNNEI. CDR3 in DNA: TGTGCCAGCAGTGTCCACCTGGTCGAGCAGTACTTC. This codes for CASSVHLVEQYF.

In nucleotides, the CDR3 is TGTGCCAGCAGCTTGGCCGCGGGGGCTTATACCGGGGAGCTGTTTTTT. This encodes CASSLAAGAYTGELFF. The chain couples TRBV5-5 to TRBJ2-2, with D perhaps matching TRBD2 (7 bases). The CDR3 spans 16 residues. V lost 0 bases and J 5 bases, leaving 14 bases between the germline ends. CDR1 and CDR2 from the germline V gene are SGHKS and YYEKEE (reference sequence).

This chain uses TRBV28 with TRBJ2-1, with 16 bases matching TRBD2. CDR1 is MDHEN and CDR2 is SYDVKM in the germline V gene. This CDR3 spans 16 amino acids. The V gene end was trimmed by 6 bases and the J gene end by 4 bases; junction bases not matched to a gene: 3. The CDR3 loop reads CASRAGLAGGYNEQFF. The CDR3 DNA sequence: TGTGCCAGCAGGGCGGGACTAGCGGGAGGGTACAATGAGCAGTTCTTC.

CDR3 nucleotide sequence: TGTGCCAGCAGCGTAGGACAGGGGAGAGGGGCAGATACGCAGTATTTT. This codes for CASSVGQGRGADTQYF. This chain links TRBV7-3 with TRBJ2-3; 9 bases line up with TRBD1. The CDR3 has 16 amino acids. The germline V gene encodes CDR1 SGHTA and CDR2 FQGTGA. After removal of 5 bases from V and 4 bases from J, the junction contained 10 bases not matched to a gene.

The chain has TRBV4-1 and TRBJ1-2; D remains unclear. V shed 0 bases and J shed 2 bases, with 13 bases lying between them. CDR3 length equals 16 residues. The germline gives CDR1 MGHRA, CDR2 YSYEKL. The CDR3 spells CASSQEGQFPNYGYTF. As DNA, the CDR3 is TGCGCCAGCAGCCAAGAAGGGCAGTTCCCCAACTATGGCTACACCTTC.

The rearrangement joins TRBV7-9 to TRBJ2-1; 15 bases are shared with TRBD2. Germline V gene lookup returns CDR1 SEHNR and CDR2 FQNEAQ (reference sequence). The CDR3 is 16 residues long. Trimming at V came to 5 bases and at J to 7 bases, leaving 6 bases not matched to a gene. This CDR3 reads CASSDRTSGGVNEQFF. In DNA form, the CDR3 reads TGTGCCAGCAGCGACAGGACTAGCGGGGGGGTTAATGAGCAGTTCTTC.

This chain links TRBV7-9 with TRBJ2-3; 7 positions match TRBD2. The CDR3 length is 18 residues. CDR1 SEHNR and CDR2 FQNEAQ come from the germline V gene (reference sequence). Trimming took 5 bases from V and 3 from J; bases not matched to a gene: 17. The CDR3 sequence: CASSPTAWEGRRTDTQYF. The DNA of the CDR3 is TGTGCCAGCAGCCCCACGGCGTGGGAGGGCCGTCGGACAGATACGCAGTATTTT.